These T cell receptor beta chains were read from a single sample in a study of cytomegalovirus exposure and HLA in healthy donors. Sequencing was performed with immunoSEQ multiplex PCR; in TCRdb, only in-frame clones are kept and a portion is missing. The table lists around 150,000 clones, roughly 78% of them singletons. Sequenced input: PBMCs. Receptors were obtained from a man between 35 and 55 years old in good health and CMV-seropositive. Each CDR3 is given with its conserved first and last residue. The D gene is left open where the match is weak.

d_call j_call v_call cdr3_aa
TRBD2 TRBJ2-7 TRBV11-2 CASSSTGGDYEQYF
TRBD1 TRBJ2-1 TRBV6-5 CASKLDTGAFAEQFF
TRBD2 TRBJ2-1 TRBV30 CAWRGYRDYYNEQFF
TRBD1 TRBJ2-5 TRBV27 CATTGTGAQETQYF
NA TRBJ1-5 TRBV7-8 CASTNSLVSYSNQPQHF
NA TRBJ1-2 TRBV7-9 CASSLSLTLYGYTF
TRBD1 TRBJ1-4 TRBV19 CASTRTGLNDEKLFF
NA TRBJ1-1 TRBV5-4 CASSIGGHTEAFF
TRBD1 TRBJ2-7 TRBV28 CAGSRDRGFNEQYF
TRBD1 TRBJ1-5 TRBV18 CASSPPGQRLGNQPQHF
TRBD1 TRBJ2-1 TRBV5-1 CASSRGQGSNEQFF
TRBD1 TRBJ1-1 TRBV5-1 CASSSYGTGFTDTEAFF
TRBD1 TRBJ2-2 TRBV9 CASSVPPRDSANTGELFF
NA TRBJ2-5 TRBV5-6 CASTRRIQETQYF
TRBD2 TRBJ2-7 TRBV5-1 CASSLRTSGTYEQYF
TRBD1 TRBJ2-4 TRBV28 CASSPRGTGGLAKNIQYF
NA TRBJ1-3 TRBV11-2 CASSLGGDGNTIYF
NA TRBJ2-7 TRBV6-1 CASNDRTPYEQYF
NA TRBJ2-4 TRBV6-1 CASRSGTADKNIQYF
TRBD1 TRBJ1-4 TRBV5-1 CASRQGQVEKLFF
TRBD1 TRBJ1-5 TRBV5-1 CASSWGTGRNQPQHF
TRBD1 TRBJ1-5 TRBV10-2 CASSPRDRDNQPQHF
NA TRBJ2-3 TRBV27 CASSPTSEDTQYF
TRBD1 TRBJ1-1 TRBV5-1 CASSRPTGEGLAFF
NA TRBJ1-4 TRBV5-8 CATTTAYNEKLFF
TRBD2 TRBJ2-1 TRBV7-8 CASSPWTSSPSEQFF
TRBD1 TRBJ1-2 TRBV16 CASSHLTQGADYGYTF
TRBD2 TRBJ2-7 TRBV28 CATDGTSGTYEQYF
TRBD1 TRBJ1-2 TRBV5-4 CASSPIPGQGNYGYTF
TRBD2 TRBJ2-4 TRBV5-1 CASSLDSGRAVAKNIQYF
TRBD2 TRBJ2-7 TRBV19 CASSIDSGDSSYEQYF
TRBD2 TRBJ2-3 TRBV11-3 CASSTSGRSTDTQYF
NA TRBJ1-4 TRBV30 CAWSVQGGQGPNEKLFF
NA TRBJ2-5 TRBV2 CASTSGQTARETQYF
TRBD1 TRBJ1-2 TRBV11-2 CASSWDRGRVYGYTF
NA TRBJ1-2 TRBV6-5 CASSWDNYGYTF
NA TRBJ2-7 TRBV5-4 CASSFERGQTYEQYF
NA TRBJ2-2 TRBV7-6 CASSLRHREGTGELFF
TRBD1 TRBJ1-2 TRBV6-6 CASSYAQGAGGYTF
NA TRBJ1-1 TRBV5-5 CASSLNGGNTEAFF
NA TRBJ1-3 TRBV27 CASRRGSSNSGNTIYF
TRBD1 TRBJ1-1 TRBV12-5 CASNIGQAANTEAFF
NA TRBJ1-3 TRBV7-9 CASSFWGLGNTIYF
NA TRBJ1-1 TRBV28 CASSRRRGGAFF
NA TRBJ2-1 TRBV11-2 CASSLEVNSINEQFF
NA TRBJ2-3 TRBV29-1 CSVGRDLTDTQYF
TRBD1 TRBJ2-5 TRBV11-2 CASSDLDRGARETQYF
TRBD1 TRBJ2-7 TRBV2 CASTRGDRGNEQYF
NA TRBJ2-7 TRBV5-1 CASSLAGSVYEQYF
TRBD2 TRBJ2-7 TRBV4-2 CASRTAGGTSYEQYF
NA TRBJ2-6 TRBV6-1 CASSEMGGSGANVLTF
NA TRBJ2-4 TRBV28 CASSSPQRPEGARVGIQYF
TRBD2 TRBJ2-7 TRBV5-8 CASNSRLAGGYEQYF
TRBD2 TRBJ2-7 TRBV11-2 CASSPAGGPYEQYF
NA TRBJ1-6 TRBV6-1 CASSIEIHNSPLHF